The next 28 T cell receptor beta chains were all read from a single sample in a study of cytomegalovirus exposure and HLA in healthy donors. The repertoire was sequenced with immunoSEQ multiplex PCR; TCRdb's copy has only in-frame clones and lacks some. The table lists some 170,000 clones, about 89% of them singletons, with roughly 3% in the top ten. Sequencing input: PBMCs. The receptors come from a man aged 18 to 35 in good health and CMV-seropositive.

This chain joins TRBV27 and TRBJ2-7; 10 nucleotides line up with TRBD2. The V segment lost 5 bases and the J segment 2 bases; nucleotides outside the gene matches: 6. CDR1 is MNHEY and CDR2 is SMNVEV in the germline V gene (reference sequence). The CDR3 has 15 amino acids. In DNA, the CDR3 is TGTGCCAGCAGTCACCAAAGCGGGGGGGCCTACGAGCAGTACTTC. Translation: CASSHQSGGAYEQYF.

The J gene is TRBJ1-1, the V gene TRBV19; 8 bases map to TRBD1. The CDR3 has 16 residues. V lost 5 bases to trimming and J lost 1 base; unmatched junction nucleotides: 9. Germline V lookup: CDR1 LNHDA, CDR2 SQIVND (reference sequence). DNA for the CDR3: TGTGCCAGTAGTCCTCGGACAGGGAGGGGGAACACTGAAGCTTTCTTT. As protein: CASSPRTGRGNTEAFF.

The rearrangement links TRBV7-2 to TRBJ2-3, with 7 bases matching TRBD1. CDR1 and CDR2 (germline): SGHTA, FQGNSA. Unmatched junction bases numbered 5, after V lost 5 bases and J lost 0 bases. CDR3 length: 15 residues. In nucleotides, the CDR3 is TGTGCCAGCAGCCTGAACAGGGGAAGCACAGATACGCAGTATTTT. Translation: CASSLNRGSTDTQYF.

The V gene is TRBV28, the J gene TRBJ1-1; D gene uncertain. The germline V gene encodes CDR1 MDHEN and CDR2 SYDVKM. Trimming took 2 bases from V and 1 from J, leaving 11 bases between them. CDR3 length: 15 amino acids. The DNA for the CDR3 is TGTGCCAGCAGTTTAGCGAGAAGTGGGAACACTGAAGCTTTCTTT. Protein sequence: CASSLARSGNTEAFF.

V is TRBV6-5 and J is TRBJ2-1; 10 bases agree with TRBD2. This CDR3 is built from 15 residues. Unmatched junction bases numbered 7, after V lost 2 bases and J lost 9 bases. The germline V gene encodes CDR1 MNHEY and CDR2 SVGAGI. The CDR3 DNA reads as TGTGCCAGCAGTTACCCGAGCGGGGGGGACGGTGAGCAGTTCTTC. Encoded protein: CASSYPSGGDGEQFF.

This clone appeared a single time. V gene TRBV2 combines with J gene TRBJ2-7; TRBD1 might be the D (6 bases). This CDR3 is 13 amino acids long. Trimming pared 8 bases from V and 2 bases from J, leaving 13 bases between. Germline V gene data show CDR1 as SNHLY and CDR2 as FYNNEI. As DNA, the CDR3 is TGTGCCAGCGGCGGCAGGGGCCCCTACGAGCAGTACTTC. It is translated as CASGGRGPYEQYF.

The V and J genes are TRBV10-3 and TRBJ2-1; the D gene is possibly TRBD2 (6 bases). This CDR3 contains 17 residues. The germline V gene has CDR1 ENHRY and CDR2 SYGVKD. The germline V and J ends were trimmed by 6 bases and 0 bases, with 18 bases remaining between them. CDR3 protein: CAISEFGGTSSYNEQFF. Written as DNA, the CDR3 is TGTGCCATCAGCGAATTCGGAGGGACCAGCTCCTACAATGAGCAGTTCTTC.

The sample holds one count of this clone. This sequence joins TRBV28 and TRBJ1-1; D is undetermined. Germline V gene sequence: CDR1 MDHEN, CDR2 SYDVKM. V lost 1 base to trimming and J lost 0 bases, with 3 bases between them. The CDR3 spans 13 residues. The CDR3 spells CASSLSVNTEAFF. For the CDR3, the DNA is TGTGCCAGCAGTTTATCGGTGAACACTGAAGCTTTCTTT.

The sample holds a few counts of this clone. V usage is TRBV5-1 and J usage is TRBJ2-5, with D possibly matching TRBD1 (5 bases). With 3 bases removed from V and 10 bases from J, the gap between germline ends came to 10 bases. Germline V CDR1 and CDR2: SGHRS, YFSETQ. This CDR3 region has 11 residues. The CDR3 loop reads CASSWQGDQYF. For the CDR3, the DNA is TGCGCCAGCAGCTGGCAGGGCGACCAGTACTTC.

The V call is TRBV6-1, the J call TRBJ2-7; 10 bases line up with TRBD2. CDR3 length equals 14 residues. CDR1 and CDR2 (germline): MNHNS, SASEGT. The ends lost 4 bases at V and 3 bases at J; junction bases unmatched: 3. The CDR3: CASSVASGGYEQYF. The DNA of the CDR3 is TGTGCCAGCAGTGTGGCTAGCGGGGGCTACGAGCAGTACTTC.

The CDR3 sequence is CASSASRLSYEQYF. The CDR3 nucleotides read TGTGCCAGCAGCGCAAGTAGACTCTCCTACGAGCAGTACTTC. The rearrangement uses TRBV9 and TRBJ2-7; the D is unclear. V lost 3 bases, J lost 0 bases, and 10 bases lay in between. Germline loops: CDR1 SGDLS, CDR2 YYNGEE. This CDR3 has 14 residues.

The V and J genes are TRBV4-2 and TRBJ2-1; TRBD1 matches at 7 bases. The CDR3 spans 17 residues. The V and J ends lost 4 bases and 1 base, in that order; junction bases with no gene match: 10. CDR1 is LGHNA and CDR2 is YNFKEQ in the germline V gene. This chain's CDR3 is CASSPGQARRSYNEQFF. The DNA for the CDR3 is TGTGCCAGCAGCCCCGGACAGGCGCGACGGTCCTACAATGAGCAGTTCTTC.

The J gene is TRBJ1-5, the V gene TRBV4-3; D is undetermined. Looked up from germline, CDR1 is LGHNA and CDR2 is YSLEER. CDR3 length: 14 residues. V dropped 0 bases and J dropped 0 bases, with 3 bases sitting between them. The chain's CDR3 is CASSQEYSNQPQHF. CDR3 nucleotides: TGCGCCAGCAGCCAAGAGTATAGCAATCAGCCCCAGCATTTT.

CDR3 loop: CAWSWGLGPSGNTIYF. CDR3 DNA sequence: TGTGCCTGGAGTTGGGGCTTAGGACCCTCTGGAAACACCATATATTTT. The gene calls are TRBV30 and TRBJ1-3; tentatively, D is TRBD1 (5 bases). The CDR3 sequence is 16 residues long. Trimming shortened V by 2 bases and J by 0 bases, and 14 bases separated the two germline ends. The germline V gene encodes CDR1 GTSNPN and CDR2 SVGIG (reference sequence).

The chain joins TRBV11-2 to TRBJ2-7, with 7 nucleotides matching TRBD2. Germline V gene sequence: CDR1 SGHAT, CDR2 FQNNGV. This CDR3 has 15 amino acids. Losses at the gene ends were 1 base for V and 3 bases for J; bases not matched to a gene: 6. This CDR3 is CASSLGLAENYEQYF. CDR3 DNA: TGTGCCAGCAGCTTAGGTCTAGCGGAGAACTACGAGCAGTACTTC.

The chain recombines TRBV4-1 with TRBJ1-2, with D hard to call. This CDR3 spans 13 amino acids. Trimming took off 2 bases at V and 6 bases at J, with 10 bases between the two ends. Germline V lookup: CDR1 MGHRA, CDR2 YSYEKL. The CDR3, as DNA: TGCGCCAGCAGCCAACGTCAGGTCGATGGCTACACCTTC. Amino acid sequence: CASSQRQVDGYTF.

The chain recombines TRBV7-9 with TRBJ1-2, with 10 bases lining up with TRBD1. J lost 7 bases, V lost 5 bases, and 10 bases had no gene match. This CDR3 comprises 15 residues. Germline CDR1 and CDR2: SEHNR and FQNEAQ (reference sequence). DNA for the CDR3: TGTGCCAGCAGCCCTGGGACAGGGGCGTTTGGTGGCTACACCTTC. This sequence encodes CASSPGTGAFGGYTF.

The J gene is TRBJ1-6, the V gene TRBV18; TRBD1 matches at 8 bases. This CDR3 is 17 amino acids long. V shed 4 bases, J shed 5 bases, and the junction held 10 bases outside the gene matches. Per the germline V gene, CDR1 is KGHSH and CDR2 is LQKENI. The CDR3 spells CASSLNSGQADNSPLHF. Written as DNA, the CDR3 is TGTGCCAGCTCACTGAACTCGGGACAGGCCGATAATTCACCCCTCCACTTT.

V is TRBV27 and J is TRBJ1-6, with D possibly TRBD1 on 6 matching bases. Germline V gives CDR1 MNHEY, CDR2 SMNVEV (reference sequence). CDR3 length: 16 amino acids. The V gene lost 2 bases and the J gene lost 7 bases, with 15 bases spanning the gap. The CDR3 DNA reads TGTGCCAGCAGTTTAGGGCAGGGGCTCGAAAATTCACCCCTCCACTTT. This codes for CASSLGQGLENSPLHF.

The rearrangement uses TRBV4-3 and TRBJ2-3, with a tentative D call TRBD2 (7 bases). V lost 0 bases and J lost 4, with 17 bases in between. Germline values: CDR1 LGHNA, CDR2 YSLEER. This CDR3 has 17 amino acids. The CDR3 loop is CASSQEEGRGFADTQYF. CDR3 nucleotide sequence: TGCGCCAGCAGCCAAGAGGAGGGGAGGGGGTTCGCAGATACGCAGTATTTT.

CDR3 amino acids: CASSLGTVSGNTIYF. The CDR3 nucleotides are TGTGCCAGCAGTCTGGGGACAGTCTCTGGAAACACCATATATTTT. This sequence joins TRBV28 and TRBJ1-3; TRBD1 matches at 7 bases. This CDR3 is 15 amino acids long. Germline assignment: CDR1 MDHEN and CDR2 SYDVKM. Losses at the gene ends were 5 bases for V and 0 bases for J; bases not matched to a gene: 4. Full variable domain (rest looked up from reference TRBV28 and TRBJ1-3): DVKVTQSSRYLVKRTGEKVFLECVQDMDHENMFWYRQDPGLGLRLIYFSYDVKMKEKGDIPEGYSVSREKKERFSLILESASTNQTSMYLCASSLGTVSGNTIYFGEGSWLTVV.

This clone was found once. The rearrangement links TRBV2 to TRBJ2-1; 7 bases are shared with TRBD1. The V segment lost 8 bases and the J segment 3 bases; nucleotides outside the gene matches: 4. Per germline, CDR1 SNHLY and CDR2 FYNNEI. This CDR3 is 13 amino acids long. This CDR3 is CASYQGVYNEQFF. The CDR3, as DNA: TGTGCCAGCTATCAGGGGGTCTACAATGAGCAGTTCTTC.

The chain carries TRBV27 and TRBJ2-7, with a weak D call TRBD1 (5 bases). The CDR3 runs to 12 residues. Germline V gives CDR1 MNHEY, CDR2 SMNVEV (reference sequence). V gave up 2 bases and J gave up 6 bases, with 8 bases separating them. The CDR3 DNA sequence: TGTGCCAGCAGTTTAGCAGGGTCCGAGCAGTACTTC. This sequence encodes CASSLAGSEQYF.

This chain links TRBV4-1 with TRBJ2-5; 8 nucleotides match TRBD2. With V trimmed by 0 bases and J by 5 bases, 8 bases remained unmatched. Germline V CDR1 and CDR2: MGHRA, YSYEKL. The CDR3 loop spans 16 amino acids. CDR3 sequence: CASSQEPVAGLETQYF. The DNA for the CDR3 is TGCGCCAGCAGCCAAGAGCCAGTAGCGGGATTGGAGACCCAGTACTTC.

The chain links TRBV13 to TRBJ1-2; TRBD1 matches at 7 bases. The CDR3 spans 15 residues. Germline V gives CDR1 PRHDT, CDR2 FYEKMQ (reference sequence). The J segment lost 4 bases and the V segment lost 5 bases, leaving 10 bases of the junction unmatched. CDR3 DNA sequence: TGTGCCAGCAGCCAATCCCCGGGACAGAGCTATGGCTACACCTTC. It encodes CASSQSPGQSYGYTF.

The CDR3 DNA is TGTGCCAGCAACCCAAGGACTAGCAGCGATGAGCAGTTCTTC. It is translated as CASNPRTSSDEQFF. The chain has TRBV2 and TRBJ2-1; 8 bases match TRBD2. This CDR3 contains 14 residues. J lost 8 bases, V lost 7 bases, and 10 bases had no gene match. Germline V gene lookup returns CDR1 SNHLY and CDR2 FYNNEI.

The chain links TRBV19 to TRBJ1-5; 7 nucleotides agree with TRBD1. In germline, CDR1 is LNHDA, CDR2 SQIVND (reference sequence). The CDR3 spans 14 residues. Losses at the gene ends were 7 bases for V and 3 bases for J; bases not matched to a gene: 6. The CDR3 sequence: CASKRTGANQPQHF. The CDR3 DNA is TGTGCCAGTAAACGGACAGGAGCCAATCAGCCCCAGCATTTT.

The chain couples TRBV7-9 to TRBJ1-1; no clear D. This CDR3 is built from 11 residues. Between the trimmed V and J ends, which lost 1 base and 11 bases, there was a span of 8 bases. CDR1 is SEHNR, CDR2 FQNEAQ, per germline (reference sequence). The CDR3 bases are TGTGCCAGCAGCTTAGGGGCCCTTGCTTTCTTT. It encodes CASSLGALAFF.